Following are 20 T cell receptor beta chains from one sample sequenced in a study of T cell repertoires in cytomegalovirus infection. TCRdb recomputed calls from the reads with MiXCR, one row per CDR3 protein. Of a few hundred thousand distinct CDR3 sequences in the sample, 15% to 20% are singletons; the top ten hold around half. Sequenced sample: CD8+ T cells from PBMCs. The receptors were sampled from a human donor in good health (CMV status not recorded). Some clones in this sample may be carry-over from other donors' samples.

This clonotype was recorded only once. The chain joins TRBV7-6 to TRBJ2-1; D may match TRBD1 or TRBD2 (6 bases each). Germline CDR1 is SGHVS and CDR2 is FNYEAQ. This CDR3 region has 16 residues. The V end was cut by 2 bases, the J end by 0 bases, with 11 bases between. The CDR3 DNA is TGTGCCAGCAGCTTACCCGGGGGCGCCTCCTACAATGAGCAGTTCTTC. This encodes CASSLPGGASYNEQFF.

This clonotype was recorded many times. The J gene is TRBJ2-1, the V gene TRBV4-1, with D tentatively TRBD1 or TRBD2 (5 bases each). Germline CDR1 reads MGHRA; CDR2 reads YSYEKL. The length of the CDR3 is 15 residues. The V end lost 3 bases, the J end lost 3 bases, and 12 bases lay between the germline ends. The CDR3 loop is CASSHFRDDYNEQFF. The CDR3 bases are TGCGCCAGCAGCCATTTCAGGGACGACTACAATGAGCAGTTCTTC.

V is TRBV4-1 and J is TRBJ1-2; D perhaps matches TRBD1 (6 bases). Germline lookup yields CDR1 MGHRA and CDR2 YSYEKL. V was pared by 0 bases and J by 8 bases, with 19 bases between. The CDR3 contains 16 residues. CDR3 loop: CASSQEVGTSPVGYTF. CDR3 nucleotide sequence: TGCGCCAGCAGCCAAGAGGTCGGGACATCGCCCGTCGGCTACACCTTC.

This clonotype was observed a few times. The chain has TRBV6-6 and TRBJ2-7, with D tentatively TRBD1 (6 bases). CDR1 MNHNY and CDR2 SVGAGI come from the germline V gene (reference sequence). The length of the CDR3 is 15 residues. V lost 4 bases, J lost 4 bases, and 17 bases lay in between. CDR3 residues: CASSSWQGQGYEQYF. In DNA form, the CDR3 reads TGTGCCAGCAGTTCATGGCAAGGGCAGGGGTACGAGCAGTACTTC.

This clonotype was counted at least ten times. CDR3 sequence (DNA): TGTGCCAGCAGCTCCACAGGGGGGATTAACACTGAAGCTTTCTTT. It yields the protein CASSSTGGINTEAFF. V is TRBV7-6 and J is TRBJ1-1, with TRBD1 identical over 8 bases. Germline V CDR1 and CDR2: SGHVS, FNYEAQ. V was clipped by 4 bases and J by 2 bases; unmatched bases: 6. The CDR3 consists of 15 residues.

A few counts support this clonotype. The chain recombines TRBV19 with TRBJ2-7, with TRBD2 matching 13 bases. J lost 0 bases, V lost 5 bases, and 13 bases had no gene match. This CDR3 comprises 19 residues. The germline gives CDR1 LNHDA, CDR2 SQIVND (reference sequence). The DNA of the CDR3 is TGTGCCAGTAGTGGTTTCTTGGCCGGGACTAGCGGGGCCTCCTACGAGCAGTACTTC. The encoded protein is CASSGFLAGTSGASYEQYF.

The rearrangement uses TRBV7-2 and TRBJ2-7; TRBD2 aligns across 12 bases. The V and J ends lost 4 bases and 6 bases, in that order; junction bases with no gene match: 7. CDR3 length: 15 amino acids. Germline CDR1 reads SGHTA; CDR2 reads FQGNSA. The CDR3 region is CASSSRTSGAVEQYF. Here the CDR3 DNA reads TGTGCCAGCAGCTCTCGGACTAGCGGGGCGGTCGAGCAGTACTTC. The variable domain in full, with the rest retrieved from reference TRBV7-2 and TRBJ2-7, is GAGVSQSPSNKVTEKGKDVELRCDPISGHTALYWYRQSLGQGLEFLIYFQGNSAPDKSGLPSDRFSAERTGGSVSTLTIQRTQQEDSAVYLCASSSRTSGAVEQYFGPGTRLTVT.

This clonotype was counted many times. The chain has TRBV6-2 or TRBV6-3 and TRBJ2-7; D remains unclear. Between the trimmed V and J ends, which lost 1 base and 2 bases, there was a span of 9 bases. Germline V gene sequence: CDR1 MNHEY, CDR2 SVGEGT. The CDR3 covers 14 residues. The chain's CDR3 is CASSYLADPYEQYF. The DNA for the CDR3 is TGTGCCAGCAGTTACTTGGCGGACCCCTACGAGCAGTACTTC.

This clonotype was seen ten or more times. The CDR3 loop reads CASRWVAPTLTDTQYF. CDR3 DNA: TGTGCCAGCCGATGGGTAGCCCCGACTCTCACAGATACGCAGTATTTT. This sequence joins TRBV7-9 and TRBJ2-3, with D hard to call. This CDR3 contains 16 residues. Germline assignment: CDR1 SEHNR and CDR2 FQNEAQ (reference sequence). Trimming stripped 8 bases from V and 2 bases from J, with 20 bases between. Using reference TRBV7-9 and TRBJ2-3 for the parts outside the CDR3, the full variable domain is DTGVSQNPRHKITKRGQNVTFRCDPISEHNRLYWYRQTLGQGPEFLTYFQNEAQLEKSRLLSDRFSAERPKGSFSTLEIQRTEQGDSAMYLCASRWVAPTLTDTQYFGPGTRLTVL.

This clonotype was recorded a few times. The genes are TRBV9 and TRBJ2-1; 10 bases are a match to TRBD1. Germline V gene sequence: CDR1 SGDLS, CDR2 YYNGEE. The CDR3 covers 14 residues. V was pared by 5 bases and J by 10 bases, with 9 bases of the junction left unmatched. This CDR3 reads CASSPRDRGWEQFF. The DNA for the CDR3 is TGTGCCAGCAGTCCCCGGGACAGGGGTTGGGAGCAGTTCTTC.

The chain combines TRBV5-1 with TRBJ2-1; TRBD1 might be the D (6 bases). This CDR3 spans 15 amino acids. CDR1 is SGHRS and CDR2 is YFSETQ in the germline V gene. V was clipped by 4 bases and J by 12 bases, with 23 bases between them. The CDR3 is CASSLRSGESKGQFF. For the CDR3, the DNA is TGCGCCAGCAGCCTCCGATCAGGGGAGAGTAAAGGGCAGTTCTTC.

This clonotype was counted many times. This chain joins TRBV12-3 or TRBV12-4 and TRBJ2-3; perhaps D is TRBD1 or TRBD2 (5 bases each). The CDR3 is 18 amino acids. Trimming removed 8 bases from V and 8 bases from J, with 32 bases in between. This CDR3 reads CASERREPPGKTEATQYF. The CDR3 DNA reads TGTGCCAGCGAACGAAGGGAGCCTCCGGGTAAGACAGAAGCTACGCAGTATTTT.

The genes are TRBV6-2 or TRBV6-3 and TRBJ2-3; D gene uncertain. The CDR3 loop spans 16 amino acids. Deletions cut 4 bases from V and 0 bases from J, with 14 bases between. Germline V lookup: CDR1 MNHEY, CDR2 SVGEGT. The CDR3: CASSFSRDSSTDTQYF. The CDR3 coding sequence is TGTGCCAGCAGTTTCTCGAGAGATTCTAGCACAGATACGCAGTATTTT.

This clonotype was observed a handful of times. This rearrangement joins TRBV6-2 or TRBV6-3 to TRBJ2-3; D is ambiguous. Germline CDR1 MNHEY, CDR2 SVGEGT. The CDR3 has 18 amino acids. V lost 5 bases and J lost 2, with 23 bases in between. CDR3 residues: CASSDPALEAAITDTQYF. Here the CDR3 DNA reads TGTGCCAGCAGTGACCCCGCCCTTGAGGCAGCCATCACAGATACGCAGTATTTT.

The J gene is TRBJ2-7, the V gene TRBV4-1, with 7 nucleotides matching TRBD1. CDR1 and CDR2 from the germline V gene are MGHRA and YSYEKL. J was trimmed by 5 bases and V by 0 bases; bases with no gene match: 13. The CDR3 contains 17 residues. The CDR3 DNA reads TGCGCCAGCAGCCAAGAAGGGGGCAGGCCGGAGGTCCACGAGCAGTACTTC. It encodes CASSQEGGRPEVHEQYF.

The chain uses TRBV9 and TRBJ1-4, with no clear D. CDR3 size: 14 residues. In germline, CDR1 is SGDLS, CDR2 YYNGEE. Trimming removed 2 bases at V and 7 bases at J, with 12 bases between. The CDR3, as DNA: TGTGCCAGCAGCGTCGGGCAGCCGGGTGAAAAACTGTTTTTT. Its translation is CASSVGQPGEKLFF.

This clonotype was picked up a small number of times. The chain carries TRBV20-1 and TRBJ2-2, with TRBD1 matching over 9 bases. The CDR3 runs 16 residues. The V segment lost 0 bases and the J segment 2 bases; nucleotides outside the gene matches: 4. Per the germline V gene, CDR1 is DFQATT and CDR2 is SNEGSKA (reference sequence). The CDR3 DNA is TGCAGTGCTAGAGATGGGGACAGGGCTAACACCGGGGAGCTGTTTTTT. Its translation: CSARDGDRANTGELFF.

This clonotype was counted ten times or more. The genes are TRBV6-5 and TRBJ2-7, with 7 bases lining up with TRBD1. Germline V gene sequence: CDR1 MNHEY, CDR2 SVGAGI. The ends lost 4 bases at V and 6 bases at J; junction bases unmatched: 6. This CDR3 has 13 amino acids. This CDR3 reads CASSLYTGAEQYF. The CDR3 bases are TGTGCCAGCAGTTTGTATACAGGGGCCGAGCAGTACTTC.

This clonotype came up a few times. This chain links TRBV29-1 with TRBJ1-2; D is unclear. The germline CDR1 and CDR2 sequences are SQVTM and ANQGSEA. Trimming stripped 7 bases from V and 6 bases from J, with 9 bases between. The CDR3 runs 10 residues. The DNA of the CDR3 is TGCAGCGCCTTAAACCATGGCTACACCTTC. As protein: CSALNHGYTF.

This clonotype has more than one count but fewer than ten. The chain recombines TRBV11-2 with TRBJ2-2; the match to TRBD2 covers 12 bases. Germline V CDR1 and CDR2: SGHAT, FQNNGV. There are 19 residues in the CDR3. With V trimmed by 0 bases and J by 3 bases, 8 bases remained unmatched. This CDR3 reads CASSLETSGGGRDTGELFF. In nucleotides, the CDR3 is TGTGCCAGCAGCTTAGAGACTAGCGGGGGAGGGAGGGACACCGGGGAGCTGTTTTTT.